A single sample is the source of the 14 T cell receptor beta chains below, sequenced in a study of neoadjuvant nivolumab and ipilimumab in lung cancer. Sequencing used immunoSEQ multiplex PCR; TCRdb keeps in-frame clones, though not all of them. The profile shows more than 6,000 clones, approximately 76% of them singletons. This specimen was tumor tissue, taken after neoadjuvant nivolumab, alone or with ipilimumab, at or shortly before surgery. Receptors originate from an adult with non-small cell lung cancer.

The rearrangement uses TRBV14 and TRBJ2-5, with D unclear. The CDR3 sequence is 11 residues long. Trimming pared 2 bases from V and 7 bases from J, leaving 5 bases between. From germline, CDR1 is SGHDN and CDR2 FVKESK. The CDR3 spells CASSQTGTQYF. CDR3 in DNA: TGTGCCAGCAGCCAAACGGGGACCCAGTACTTC.

A few counts support this clone. This chain links TRBV5-1 with TRBJ1-5; D gene unclear. Germline lookup yields CDR1 SGHRS and CDR2 YFSETQ. With 0 bases removed from V and 0 bases from J, the gap between germline ends came to 1 base. This CDR3 is built from 13 residues. The chain's CDR3 is CASSLDSNQPQHF. The CDR3 coding sequence is TGCGCCAGCAGCTTGGATAGCAATCAGCCCCAGCATTTT.

V and J are TRBV29-1 and TRBJ2-1; 7 positions agree with TRBD1. The junction had 2 bases not matched to a gene; V was cut back by 6 bases and J by 3 bases. This CDR3 has 12 amino acids. Germline V gene data show CDR1 as SQVTM and CDR2 as ANQGSEA. CDR3 sequence: CSVGTDYNEQFF. The CDR3 DNA is TGCAGCGTCGGGACAGACTACAATGAGCAGTTCTTC.

The chain employs TRBV19 and TRBJ2-1, with D perhaps TRBD1 (6 bases). V was clipped by 1 base and J by 9 bases, with 7 bases between them. The length of the CDR3 is 12 residues. Germline V gives CDR1 LNHDA, CDR2 SQIVND (reference sequence). The CDR3 protein is CASSIVGGEQFF. The CDR3 DNA sequence: TGTGCCAGTAGTATAGTAGGGGGTGAGCAGTTCTTC.

The chain employs TRBV5-4 and TRBJ2-7, with D possibly TRBD1 on 5 matching bases. Germline V CDR1 and CDR2: SGHNT, YYREEE (reference sequence). V lost 3 bases to trimming and J lost 4 bases, with 14 bases between them. The CDR3 loop spans 14 amino acids. This chain's CDR3 is CASSWGPERYEQYF. The DNA for the CDR3 is TGTGCCAGCAGCTGGGGCCCAGAAAGATACGAGCAGTACTTC.

The gene calls are TRBV5-1 and TRBJ1-2; TRBD1 might be the D (5 bases). The CDR3 runs 14 residues. CDR1 and CDR2 from the germline V gene are SGHRS and YFSETQ. Trimming left V 1 base short and J 4 bases short, with 11 bases between. The DNA of the CDR3 is TGCGCCAGCAGCTTGAATGGGGCCGGCTATGGCTACACCTTC. Translated, it gives CASSLNGAGYGYTF.

The chain links TRBV5-8 to TRBJ1-2; no clear D. CDR3 length: 12 residues. The V end lost 7 bases, the J end lost 2 bases, and 9 bases lay between the germline ends. Germline CDR1 reads SGHTS; CDR2 reads YDEGEE. CDR3 region: CASQRVNYGYTF. The CDR3 DNA reads as TGTGCCAGCCAGCGGGTCAACTATGGCTACACCTTC.

The rearrangement joins TRBV28 to TRBJ2-7; possibly TRBD2 for D (5 bases). V was trimmed by 8 bases and J by 2 bases, leaving 16 bases between them. This CDR3 region has 14 residues. Germline CDR1 and CDR2: MDHEN and SYDVKM. The CDR3 loop is CASSERNRPYEQYF. CDR3 sequence (DNA): TGTGCCAGCTCAGAGCGGAATAGGCCCTACGAGCAGTACTTC.

This chain links TRBV5-6 with TRBJ2-7; 7 positions match TRBD2. J lost 2 bases, V lost 2 bases, and 4 bases had no gene match. The germline gives CDR1 SGHDT, CDR2 YYEEEE. This CDR3 has 14 amino acids. The CDR3 here is CASSFGLVTYEQYF. The CDR3 nucleotides are TGTGCCAGCAGCTTTGGACTAGTTACCTACGAGCAGTACTTC.

This clone occurred a few times. This chain connects TRBV10-1 to TRBJ2-3; D may be TRBD1 (6 bases). Per germline, CDR1 WNHNN and CDR2 SYGVQD (reference sequence). V lost 5 bases and J 5 bases, leaving 17 bases between the germline ends. This CDR3 is built from 15 residues. CDR3 loop: CASSSGTLGKDTQYF. CDR3 DNA sequence: TGCGCCAGCAGTTCAGGGACACTGGGTAAAGATACGCAGTATTTT.

The V and J genes are TRBV5-6 and TRBJ2-7; D unresolved. Germline-derived CDR1 and CDR2 are SGHDT and YYEEEE. The CDR3 has 15 residues. Trimming removed 0 bases at V and 3 bases at J, with 13 bases between. CDR3 residues: CASSLGSLSGYEQYF. The CDR3 DNA sequence: TGTGCCAGCAGCTTGGGGAGCCTCTCGGGCTACGAGCAGTACTTC.

This clone was seen only a few times. The chain combines TRBV4-1 with TRBJ1-2; D unresolved. Germline values: CDR1 MGHRA, CDR2 YSYEKL. This CDR3 is built from 13 residues. V was shortened by 0 bases and J by 6 bases, with 8 bases between the two germline ends. The CDR3 DNA reads TGCGCCAGCAGCCAAGAGAATGGAGATGGCTACACCTTC. This encodes CASSQENGDGYTF.

This rearrangement joins TRBV2 to TRBJ2-5; 7 nucleotides line up with TRBD2. This CDR3 region has 15 residues. Unmatched junction bases numbered 9, after V lost 4 bases and J lost 4 bases. CDR1 and CDR2 from the germline V gene are SNHLY and FYNNEI. The DNA of the CDR3 is TGTGCCAGCAGTGGGATGTGGAGGGAGGGAGAGACCCAGTACTTC. Protein: CASSGMWREGETQYF.

This clone was seen only once. This chain uses TRBV19 with TRBJ1-1; maybe TRBD1 (6 bases). Germline-derived CDR1 and CDR2 are LNHDA and SQIVND (reference sequence). This CDR3 contains 14 residues. V shed 3 bases and J shed 4 bases, with 12 bases lying between them. CDR3 region: CASSINRAGTEAFF. The CDR3 DNA follows: TGTGCCAGTAGTATCAACAGGGCTGGCACTGAAGCTTTCTTT.